This record concerns one T cell receptor (beta chain) sequence. No cognate antigen has been identified for it. No much larger clone is present one base from it, and per-base qualities are unavailable. Moderately to severely active disease, a Clinical Activity Score of at least 3, a NOSPECS grade of at least 4, and a duration under 3 months were present in ophthalmopathy patients. Exclusion was applied to patients with uncontrolled infections, other autoimmune diseases, pregnancy or lactation. Diagnoses were established on the basis of clinical symptoms, serum thyroxine and TRAb, thyroid ultrasound, and orbital computed tomography. PBMCs were separated from 10 ml of fresh peripheral blood using Ficoll-Paque density gradient centrifugation. Total RNA was extracted using Trizol reagent, and RNA quality was assessed on an Agilent 2100 Bioanalyzer. These data are taken from a study of T cells in Graves' hyperthyroidism and ophthalmopathy (dated by TCRdb to between 2017 and 2020). Broadly, across the study: Peripheral blood was collected at initial diagnosis, before any treatment. Prospective prediction of ophthalmopathy was tested in an independent validation cohort consisting of fewer than 20 hyperthyroidism patients and some 15 patients who later progressed to ophthalmopathy. After sampling, hyperthyroidism patients received methimazole starting at 30 mg daily, and ophthalmopathy patients received high-dose intravenous methylprednisolone. TCR V-J signatures able to tell the groups apart were searched for in a discovery cohort of 100 patients, of whom more than 40 had Graves' ophthalmopathy and 55 to 60 had stable Graves' hyperthyroidism. The paper describes TCR Vbeta CDR3 sequencing of 140 or so peripheral blood samples, made up of about 41 ophthalmopathy patients, some 76 hyperthyroidism patients and 17 progressor patients. The 100 discovery patients were randomly split 7:3 into training and test sets. The study also compared thyroid tissue and blood T-cell repertoires from a handful of Graves' hyperthyroidism patients. Results and caveats for the whole study, not just this receptor: In cross-validation, a model built on a 13 V-J signature told ophthalmopathy apart from stable hyperthyroidism with under 90% sensitivity and 81% to 82% specificity, and in testing the same model reached 80%/75%. Sample size was not statistically predetermined, and investigators were not blinded to group allocation. Most expanded thyroid clonotypes (frequency above 0.001) were also detected in blood, a finding suggesting that blood repertoires may reflect thyroid immune responses. In validation, the model predicted progression to ophthalmopathy with 55% to 71% sensitivity and 72% to 85% specificity, a median of about 6 months before onset.

The TCR beta CDR3 regions were amplified from the RNA transcripts. For the first round of RT-PCR on the TCR CDR3, the HTBI primer set was used together with the Qiagen OneStep RT-PCR kit. Libraries were constructed in a second round of multiplex PCR, after which size selection and purification were carried out. Sequencing of the libraries was done on an Illumina HiSeq2000 using paired-end 100 bp reads. As for the authors' bioinformatics: SOAPnuke was used to process the raw data, removing reads that contained adapters or uncalled bases, had a mean Phred below 15, or lacked an exact match to the constant primer or identifier. High-quality paired reads were merged with COPE v1.2.5, and unique nucleotide sequences were defined as clonotypes. MiTCR v1.1 was used to align the clonotypes against IMGT TRBV, TRBD and TRBJ reference segments. Analysis was restricted to V-J combinations with a frequency above 0.0001, which covered just over 98% of repertoires. A TCS score was defined as the ratio of F50 (clonal expansion) to E x V (chaos), with BLOSUM62-based TCRdist applied between CDR3 peptides within each V-J. Welch's t-statistics and random forest reduced around 520 V-J features to about 13, which were used in a naive Bayes classifier (R e1071). TCRdb itself trimmed the public reads at Q25 with fastp, ran MiXCR and retained productive beta chains. Under each unique CDR3 protein, matching rows form one entry showing the most common genes and DNA. What appears here as the V and J calls and clone size reflects TCRdb's work, not the paper's. The sample yields around 300,000 distinct CDR3 sequences; over 20% were counted once. Clones ranked in the top ten supply over 55% of the sample.

CDR3 length: 13 amino acids, cysteine to phenylalanine. Left in the record is the CDR3 DNA by itself, 39 bases read in frame from the first base. Between the V and J ends, shortened by 5 bases and 0 bases respectively, the junction contains 8 bases. CDR1 SGHTA and CDR2 FQGTGA are derived from the germline V gene. Material: blood. The receptor was isolated from a man between 25 and 39 years old with Graves' ophthalmopathy. The chain is assembled from TRBV7-3 and TRBJ2-7; the D gene is not confidently resolved. The CDR3 amino acid sequence is: CASSKQSSYEQYF. The DNA reads TGTGCCAGCAGCAAACAAAGCTCCTACGAGCAGTACTTC.